This entry concerns a single T cell receptor (beta chain). V was shortened by 2 bases and J by 3 bases, with 8 bases between the two germline ends. Germline V CDR1 and CDR2: SGHAT, FQNNGV. The CDR3 has 13 amino acids. The sample belongs to a study of shared clonotypes between healthy human individuals. Generated by immunoSEQ multiplex PCR, the TCRdb table keeps only in-frame clones and is missing some. Here the sample spans some 2,100,000 clones, roughly 91% being singletons. As defined, naive CD8 cells were CD45RO-negative and positively selected for CCR7, with terminally differentiated effector memory CD45RA+ cells excluded.

The sequencing input was naive CD8+ T cells from PBMCs. The chain employs TRBV11-2 and TRBJ2-7; D perhaps matches TRBD1 (6 bases). This TCR derives from a man in his late teens or twenties in good health. Some clones in this sample may be carry-over from other donors' samples. This chain's CDR3 is CASSLYRVYEQYF. In nucleotides, the CDR3 is TGTGCCAGCAGCTTATACAGGGTCTACGAGCAGTACTTC.